This TCR beta chain was recovered during a study of blood T cell repertoires in COVID-19. The wider study: The United States, Italy and Spain provided the acute and convalescent COVID-19 samples.

In the original workflow: The authors estimated nucleated cell counts from reference gene primer amplification. TCRdb's copy holds only in-frame clones and misses some; the assay was immunoSEQ multiplex PCR. V and J calls plus clone size are reproduced from that table; the DNA served to infer D and trimming. The sample shows more than 200,000 clones, more than 85% of them seen only once. This CDR3 comprises 16 residues. The V gene end was trimmed by 8 bases and the J gene end by 9 bases; junction bases not matched to a gene: 19. The germline CDR1 and CDR2 sequences are SNHLY and FYNNEI. The receptor comes from a woman aged 55 to 70 with COVID-19, enrolled during active disease. Sequencing was performed on peripheral blood. This rearrangement joins TRBV2 to TRBJ2-5; 9 bases are a match to TRBD1. In nucleotides, the CDR3 is TGTGCCAGCGCTCTTCGGACAGGGGCCCTAAGAATCGCCCAGTACTTC. As protein: CASALRTGALRIAQYF.